The clone carrying this T cell receptor beta chain was detected ten times or more. Its antigen remains unknown. These data come from a study of neurological immune-mediated disorders. Study overall: Of the approximately 34 patients who had multiple sclerosis, roughly 30 had the relapsing-remitting form and 3 had the secondary progressive form. Study results and limitations: Phylogenetic grouping assigned the repertoires of 18 of 34 multiple sclerosis patients to a single related-CDR3 cluster, which may represent a signature.

The making of cDNA relied on 5'RACE with 10-nucleotide random UMIs. MiXCR, run by TCRdb on the 5' RACE reads, gives a single entry per CDR3 protein. The repertoire holds 20,000 or so distinct CDR3 sequences, with around 2.5% as singletons. Unsorted libraries were generated from 2 million PBMCs. These cells had been stored in RNAlater at -80 C. V trimming: 10 bases; J trimming: 7 bases; junction bases outside the gene matches: 12. The CDR3 loop spans 14 amino acids. Looked up from germline, CDR1 is MGHDK and CDR2 is SYGVNS. The gene calls are TRBV25-1 and TRBJ2-1; TRBD2 aligns across 8 bases. This TCR was recovered from a woman younger than 35 with multiple sclerosis. The sample was PBMCs. For the CDR3, the DNA is TGTGCCACCTGGGGAAGCGGGAGATTGAATGAGCAGTTCTTC. This translates into CATWGSGRLNEQFF. The whole variable domain, remainder taken from reference TRBV25-1 and TRBJ2-1, is EADIYQTPRYLVIGTGKKITLECSQTMGHDKMYWYQQDPGMELHLIHYSYGVNSTEKGDLSSESTVSRIRTEHFPLTLESARPSHTSQYLCATWGSGRLNEQFFGPGTRLTVL.